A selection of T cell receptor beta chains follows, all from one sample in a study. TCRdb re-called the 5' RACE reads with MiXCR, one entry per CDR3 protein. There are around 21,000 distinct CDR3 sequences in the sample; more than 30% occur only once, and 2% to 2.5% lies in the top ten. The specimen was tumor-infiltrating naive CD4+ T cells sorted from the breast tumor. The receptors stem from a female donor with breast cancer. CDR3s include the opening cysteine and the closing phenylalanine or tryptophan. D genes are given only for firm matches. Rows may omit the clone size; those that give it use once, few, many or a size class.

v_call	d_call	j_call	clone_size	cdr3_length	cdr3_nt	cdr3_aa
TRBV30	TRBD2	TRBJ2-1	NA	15	TGTGCCTGGAGTGTAGGGACTAGCAGAAACAATGAGCAGTTCTTC	CAWSVGTSRNNEQFF
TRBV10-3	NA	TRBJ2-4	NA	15	TGTGCCATCAGCCCGGACGGTTTAGCCAAAAACATTCAGTACTTC	CAISPDGLAKNIQYF
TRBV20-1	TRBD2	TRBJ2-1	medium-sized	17	TGCAGTGCGCCCCTAGCGGGTCTCCCCTTGCTGAACAATGAGCAGTTCTTC	CSAPLAGLPLLNNEQFF
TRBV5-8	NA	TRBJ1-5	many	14	TGTGCCAGCAGCCGCCCCCTAGGCAATCAGCCCCAGCATTTT	CASSRPLGNQPQHF
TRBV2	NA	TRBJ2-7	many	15	TGTGCCAGCAGTTACCGGGACACCAGCTCCTACGAGCAGTACTTC	CASSYRDTSSYEQYF
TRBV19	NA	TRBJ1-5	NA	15	TGTGCCAGTGGTATTCGAGACAGATCCAATCAGCCCCAGCATTTT	CASGIRDRSNQPQHF
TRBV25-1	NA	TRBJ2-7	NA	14	TGTGCTAGCTCAGAGGCCCAGGGACCCTACGAGCGGTACTTC	CASSEAQGPYERYF
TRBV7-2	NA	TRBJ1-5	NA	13	TGTGCCAGCAGCTTCCCCCCTAACCAGCCCCAGCATTTT	CASSFPPNQPQHF
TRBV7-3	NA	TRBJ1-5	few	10	TGTGCCAGCAGAAATCAGCCCCAGCATTTT	CASRNQPQHF
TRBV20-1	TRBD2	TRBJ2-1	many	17	TGCAGTGCTAGAGGGACTAGCGGGAGGATCTCCTACAATGAGCAGTTCTTC	CSARGTSGRISYNEQFF
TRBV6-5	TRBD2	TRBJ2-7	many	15	TGTGCCAGCATTGGGGGACTAGCGGGGAATTACGAGCAGTACTTC	CASIGGLAGNYEQYF
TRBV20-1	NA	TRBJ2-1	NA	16	TGCAGTGCTTCACGGGGGCGGGGTGGCTCCTACAATGAGCAGTTCTTC	CSASRGRGGSYNEQFF
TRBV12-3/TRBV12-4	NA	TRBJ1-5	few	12	TGTGCCAGCAGTTCGGGGACCAAAAACCAGCATTTT	CASSSGTKNQHF
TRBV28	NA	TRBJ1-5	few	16	TGTGCCAGCAGTTCCCCGGACGGATATAGCAATCAGCCCCAGCATTTT	CASSSPDGYSNQPQHF
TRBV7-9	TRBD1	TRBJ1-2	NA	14	TGTGCCAGCACCCCAGGGGGCGGAGGCTATGGCTACACCTTC	CASTPGGGGYGYTF
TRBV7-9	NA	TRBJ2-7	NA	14	TGTGCCAGCGGCTTAGAAGAGGGTACGTACGAGCAGAACTTC	CASGLEEGTYEQNF
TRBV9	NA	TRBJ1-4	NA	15	TGTGCCAGCAGCGTCGAGTTAGACACTAATGAAAAACTGTTTTTT	CASSVELDTNEKLFF
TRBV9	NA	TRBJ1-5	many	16	TGTGCCAGCAGCGTAGGGGCGGAGGAGAGCAATCAGCCCCAGCATTTT	CASSVGAEESNQPQHF
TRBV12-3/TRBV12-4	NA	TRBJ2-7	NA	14	TGTGCCAGCAGTTCGGCGGGACTTATCTACGAGCAGTACTTC	CASSSAGLIYEQYF
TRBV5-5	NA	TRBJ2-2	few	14	TGTGCCAGCAGCTTGACACCTAACACCGGGGAGCTGTTTTTT	CASSLTPNTGELFF
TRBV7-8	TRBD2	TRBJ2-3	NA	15	TGTGCCAGCAGCCTTCTCGCGGGAGCCACAGATACGCAGTATTTT	CASSLLAGATDTQYF
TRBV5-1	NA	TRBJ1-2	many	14	TGCGCCAGCAGCCCGAATGCGGGTACCCATGGCTACACCTTC	CASSPNAGTHGYTF
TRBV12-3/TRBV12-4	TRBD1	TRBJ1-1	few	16	TGTGCCAGCAGTTTAGCTTCATGGGACAGGAACACTGAAGCTTTCTTT	CASSLASWDRNTEAFF
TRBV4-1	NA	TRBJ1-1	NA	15	TGCGCCGACAGCCAGGTGGGGGGGTTGAACACTGAAGCTTTCTTT	CADSQVGGLNTEAFF
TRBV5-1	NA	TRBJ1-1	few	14	TGCGCCAGCAGCTTTAACAGAGGGAACACTGAAGCTTTCTTT	CASSFNRGNTEAFF
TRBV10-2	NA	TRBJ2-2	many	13	TGCGCCAGCAGTTGGAGTTTGGGCGGGGAGCTGTTTTTT	CASSWSLGGELFF
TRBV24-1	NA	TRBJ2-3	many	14	TGTGCCACCAGTACCCTAGGAGGGGGAGATACGCAGTATTTT	CATSTLGGGDTQYF
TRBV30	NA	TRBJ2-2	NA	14	TGTGCCTGGAGGACGACCCCGAACACCGGGGAGCTGTTTTTT	CAWRTTPNTGELFF
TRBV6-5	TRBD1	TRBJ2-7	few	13	TGTGCCAGCAGTTACGATGCCGGGACAGGGCAGTACTTC	CASSYDAGTGQYF
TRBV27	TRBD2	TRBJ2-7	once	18	TGTGCCAGCAGCCGACTTCCCGTCTGGCGGGGGAGTGTATACGGGCAGTACTTC	CASSRLPVWRGSVYGQYF
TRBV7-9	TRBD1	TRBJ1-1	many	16	TGTGCCAGCAGAACCCCCCTCTGGACAGGAAACACTGAAGCTTTCTTT	CASRTPLWTGNTEAFF
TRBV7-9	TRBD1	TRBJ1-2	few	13	TGTGCCAGCAGCGGACAGGGGGCGCGGGGCTACACCTTC	CASSGQGARGYTF
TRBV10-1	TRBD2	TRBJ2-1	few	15	TGCGCCAGCAGTGACGGGACTAGCGGGAGTGATGAGCAGTTCTTC	CASSDGTSGSDEQFF
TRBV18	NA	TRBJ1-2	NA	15	TGTGCCAGCTCACCACGTCTGAAGAGGGACTATGGCTACACCTTC	CASSPRLKRDYGYTF
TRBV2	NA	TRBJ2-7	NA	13	TGTGCCAGCAGAGGGCAGGGCACCTACGAGCAGTACTTC	CASRGQGTYEQYF
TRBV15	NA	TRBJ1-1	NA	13	TGTGCCACCAGCATAAGAATGGTCACTGAAGCTTTCTTT	CATSIRMVTEAFF
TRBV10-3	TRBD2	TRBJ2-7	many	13	TGTGCCATCAGTGGGCTAGCGGGAGATGAGCAGTACTTC	CAISGLAGDEQYF
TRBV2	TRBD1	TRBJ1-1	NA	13	TGCGCCAGCAGGGGGGACTGGGTTACTGAAGCTTTCTTT	CASRGDWVTEAFF
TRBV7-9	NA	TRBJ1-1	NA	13	TGTGCCAGCAGCTTAGGACGGGGCGCTGAAGCTTTCTTT	CASSLGRGAEAFF
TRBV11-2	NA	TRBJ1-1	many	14	TGTGCCAGCAGCCCGGGCCCGGCGAGCACTGAAGCTTTCTTT	CASSPGPASTEAFF
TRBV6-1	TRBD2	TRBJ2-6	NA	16	TGTGCCAGCAGTTTCCTCGGGGGGTTCGGGGCCAACGTCCTGACTTTC	CASSFLGGFGANVLTF
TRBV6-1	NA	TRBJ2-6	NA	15	TGTGCCAGCAGCTACTATTTCTCTGGGGCCAACGTCCTGACTTTC	CASSYYFSGANVLTF
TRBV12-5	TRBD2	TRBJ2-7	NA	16	TGTGCTAGTGGTTTGCCGCTAGCGGGAGGGCCTTACGAGCAGTACTTC	CASGLPLAGGPYEQYF
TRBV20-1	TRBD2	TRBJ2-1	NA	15	TGCAGTGCTAGAGGATTAGCGGGAGGGTACAATGAGCAGTTCTTC	CSARGLAGGYNEQFF
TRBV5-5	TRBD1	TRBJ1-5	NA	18	TGTGCCAGCAGCTCGCTCGACAGGGTGGGTGGTAGCAATCAGCCCCAGCATTTT	CASSSLDRVGGSNQPQHF
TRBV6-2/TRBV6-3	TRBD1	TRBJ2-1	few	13	TGTGCCAGCAGTGCGGACAGGTACAATGAGCAGTTCTTC	CASSADRYNEQFF
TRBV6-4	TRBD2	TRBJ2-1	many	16	TGTGCCAGCAGTGACCGGGTAGCGGGAGGGCCAAATGAGCAGTTCTTC	CASSDRVAGGPNEQFF
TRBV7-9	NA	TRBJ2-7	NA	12	TGTGCCAGCAGCTCACTGCTCTACGAGCAGTACTTC	CASSSLLYEQYF
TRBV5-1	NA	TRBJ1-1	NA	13	TGCGCCAGCATGAAGGTAGGCAACACTGAAGCTTTCTTT	CASMKVGNTEAFF
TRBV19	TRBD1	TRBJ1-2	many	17	TGTGCCAGTAGTATCGACCTACCAGGGGGCGGAGGCTATGGCTACACCTTC	CASSIDLPGGGGYGYTF
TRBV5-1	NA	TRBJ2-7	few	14	TGCGCCAGCAGCTTGGAAGGTAATCTACACGAGCAGTACTTC	CASSLEGNLHEQYF
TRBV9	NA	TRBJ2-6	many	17	TGTGCCAGCAGCGTAGGACAGCGTCCCGGTCGGGCCAACGTCCTGACTTTC	CASSVGQRPGRANVLTF
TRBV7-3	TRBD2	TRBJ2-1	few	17	TGTGCCAGCAGCTTAGCGTCCATAAGCGGGAGTGTGCATGAGCAGTTCTTC	CASSLASISGSVHEQFF
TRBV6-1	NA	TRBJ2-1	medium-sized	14	TGTGCCAGCAGAGAATCGAGCTCCTACAATGAGCAGTTCTTC	CASRESSSYNEQFF
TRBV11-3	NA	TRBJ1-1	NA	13	TGTGCCAGCAGCTTAGGAAAGAACACTGAAGCTTTCTTT	CASSLGKNTEAFF
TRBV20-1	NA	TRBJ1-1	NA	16	TGCAGTGCTAGAGGACCCGGGAGGCGGATGAGCACTGAAGCTTTCTTT	CSARGPGRRMSTEAFF
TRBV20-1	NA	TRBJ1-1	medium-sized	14	TGCAGTGCTCCAAGGGGGGGACCGGGGCAGGAAGCTTTCTTT	CSAPRGGPGQEAFF
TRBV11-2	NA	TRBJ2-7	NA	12	TGTGCCAGCAGCTCCGATACCTACGAGCAGTACTTC	CASSSDTYEQYF
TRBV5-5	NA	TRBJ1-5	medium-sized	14	TGTGCCAGCAACCCACAGGTTAGCAATCAGCCCCAGCATTTT	CASNPQVSNQPQHF